This T cell receptor (beta chain) originates from a study of T cells in localized non-small cell lung cancer. The method was immunoSEQ multiplex PCR; TCRdb's version includes in-frame clones alone and lacks a portion of them. The sample has several thousand clones; more than 35% are singletons. With 2 bases clipped from V and 2 bases from J, the junction kept 1 base outside the gene matches. The CDR3 consists of 14 residues. Per the germline V gene, CDR1 is GTSNPN and CDR2 is SVGIG (reference sequence). The sample was lung tumor tissue, taken before any cancer treatment. V and J are TRBV30 and TRBJ2-7, with 12 bases aligning to TRBD2. This receptor was obtained from a man aged 40 to 69 with stage III lung adenocarcinoma. The CDR3 protein is CAWSRTSGTYEQYF. In DNA, the CDR3 is TGTGCCTGGAGTCGGACTAGCGGGACCTACGAGCAGTACTTC. Full variable domain (outside the CDR3, taken from reference TRBV30 and TRBJ2-7): SQTIHQWPATLVQPVGSPLSLECTVEGTSNPNLYWYRQAAGRGLQLLFYSVGIGQISSEVPQNLSASRPQDRQFILSSKKLLLSDSGFYLCAWSRTSGTYEQYFGPGTRLTVT.